The source of this T cell receptor beta chain is a study of cytomegalovirus exposure and HLA in healthy donors. This table comes from immunoSEQ multiplex PCR, and its TCRdb copy is limited to in-frame clones, with some not included. The table includes approximately 76,000 clones, approximately 95% detected once. CDR3 size: 13 residues. Germline values: CDR1 GTSNPN, CDR2 SVGIG (reference sequence). The V gene end was trimmed by 8 bases and the J gene end by 3 bases; junction bases not matched to a gene: 9. This TCR was recovered from a woman aged 18-29 years in good health and CMV-seronegative. The sample consisted of PBMCs. The chain joins TRBV30 to TRBJ1-1; 7 bases match TRBD1. CDR3 DNA: TGTGCCGGTAACAGGGGTCTGGACACTGAAGCTTTCTTT. Its translation: CAGNRGLDTEAFF.